A single TCR beta chain is shown here with its context. TCRdb's table, derived via immunoSEQ multiplex PCR, lists solely in-frame clones and lacks some. The sample has around 250,000 clones; 75% to 90% are singletons. Germline V gene lookup returns CDR1 MDHEN and CDR2 SYDVKM. CDR3 length equals 15 residues. The ends were cut back, 4 bases at V and 3 bases at J, with 13 bases in the middle. The entry originates in a study of blood T cell repertoires in COVID-19. V gene TRBV28 combines with J gene TRBJ1-5; maybe TRBD1 (5 bases). The TCR sequence derives from a woman aged 45-59 years who had recovered from COVID-19. Sequencing was done on a sample of PBMCs or T cells enriched from blood (not recorded which). CDR3 DNA: TGTGCCAGCAGTTCCCGGTCAGGGTACAATCAGCCCCAGCATTTT. This codes for CASSSRSGYNQPQHF.